This T cell receptor (beta chain) was recorded in a study of blood T cells in healthy people across ages. General study points: Leaving the PBMCs unsorted stopped any conclusive comparison of naive versus antigen-experienced cells.

CDR1 SGHTA and CDR2 FQGTGA come from the germline V gene. The CDR3 has 14 amino acids. The V and J ends lost 6 bases and 2 bases respectively, with 14 bases between them. The use of a sample-barcoded 5' primer and a J-beta primer mix characterized a second PCR of roughly 6 to 11 cycles. TCRdb fed the 5' RACE reads into MiXCR, producing one record per CDR3 protein. The table includes about 680,000 distinct CDR3 sequences, about 52% detected once. This clonotype was observed a handful of times. Its target is not known. The sample was blood. This TCR derives from a woman in her fifties or sixties in good health. The chain combines TRBV7-3 with TRBJ2-7, with a tentative D call TRBD1 (6 bases). The CDR3 DNA follows: TGTGCCAGCAGTCCCAACCGGGACACCTACGAGCAGTACTTC. This gives the protein CASSPNRDTYEQYF.